Listed below are T cell receptor beta chains from one sample, sequenced in a study of technical replicates of blood from four donors. Generated by immunoSEQ multiplex PCR, the TCRdb table keeps only in-frame clones and is missing some. The sample consists of tens of thousands of clones, 92% of them appearing once. Sequenced material: T cells isolated from PBMCs. These receptors came from a human donor in good health. Both conserved end residues are part of each CDR3. The D gene is left open where the match is weak. Rows may omit the clone size; those that give it use once, few, many or a size class.

clone size	D gene	V gene	J gene	CDR3 protein	CDR3 DNA
-	-	TRBV2	TRBJ2-3	CASTQGGTDTQYF	TGTGCCAGCACGCAGGGAGGAACAGATACGCAGTATTTT
-	-	TRBV2	TRBJ2-5	CAVVPGGQETQYF	TGTGCCGTCGTCCCAGGGGGGCAAGAGACCCAGTACTTC
-	TRBD1	TRBV10-2	TRBJ1-5	CASKDRGNQPQHF	TGCGCCAGCAAGGACAGGGGCAATCAGCCCCAGCATTTT
-	TRBD2	TRBV7-3	TRBJ2-7	CASSPKAGSSYEQYF	TGTGCCAGCAGCCCAAAAGCGGGGAGCTCCTACGAGCAGTACTTC
-	-	TRBV7-9	TRBJ2-6	CASSQGSGVLTF	TGTGCCAGCAGCCAGGGCAGTGGGGTCCTGACTTTC
-	-	TRBV28	TRBJ1-3	CASSSGKIGNRTGNTIYF	TGTGCCAGCAGTTCGGGGAAGATAGGGAACCGCACTGGAAACACCATATATTTT
-	TRBD2	TRBV7-2	TRBJ2-1	CASSNPTGTSASYNEQFF	TGTGCCAGCAGCAACCCTACCGGGACTAGCGCTTCCTACAATGAGCAGTTCTTC
-	TRBD1	TRBV5-5	TRBJ2-7	CASSPGQGTTYEQYF	TGTGCCAGCAGCCCCGGACAGGGGACAACCTACGAGCAGTACTTC
-	-	TRBV6-6	TRBJ2-7	CASSYSASEDYEQYF	TGTGCCAGCAGTTACTCGGCCAGCGAAGACTACGAGCAGTACTTC
-	-	TRBV5-6	TRBJ2-7	CASRRNAVVEQYF	TGTGCCAGCAGGCGTAATGCGGTGGTTGAGCAGTACTTC
-	TRBD1	TRBV2	TRBJ1-3	CASSGTGAGNTIYF	TGTGCCAGCAGTGGGACAGGGGCAGGAAACACCATATATTTT
-	-	TRBV5-6	TRBJ2-1	CASSWGVNEQFF	TGTGCCAGCAGCTGGGGGGTAAATGAGCAGTTCTTC
-	TRBD2	TRBV13	TRBJ2-3	CASSNRLAGGTDTQYF	TGTGCCAGCAGCAACCGACTAGCGGGTGGCACAGATACGCAGTATTTT
once	TRBD1	TRBV5-1	TRBJ2-7	CASSRTAGQGFSEQYF	TGCGCCAGCAGTAGAACAGCGGGACAGGGCTTTTCCGAGCAGTACTTC
-	TRBD1	TRBV4-1	TRBJ1-2	CASSQGGQGFYGYTF	TGCGCCAGCAGCCAAGGCGGACAGGGTTTCTATGGCTACACCTTC
-	TRBD2	TRBV9	TRBJ2-7	CASSGRTQRGEQYF	TGTGCCAGCAGCGGTAGGACCCAGCGGGGCGAGCAGTACTTC
-	-	TRBV6-6	TRBJ1-1	CASSYSKSQGTEAFF	TGTGCCAGCAGTTACTCGAAATCGCAGGGGACTGAAGCTTTCTTT
-	TRBD1	TRBV9	TRBJ2-1	CASSGSGQEFF	TGTGCCAGCAGCGGTTCGGGACAGGAGTTCTTC
once	TRBD1	TRBV11-3	TRBJ2-6	CASSPEDRGGSGANVLTF	TGTGCCAGCAGCCCCGAGGACAGGGGTGGCTCTGGGGCCAACGTCCTGACTTTC
-	TRBD1	TRBV6-1	TRBJ2-7	CASRRGQGDEQYF	TGTGCCAGCAGGAGGGGACAGGGCGACGAGCAGTACTTC
-	-	TRBV7-9	TRBJ1-5	CASSETVNQPQHF	TGTGCCAGCAGCGAGACAGTGAATCAGCCCCAGCATTTT
-	TRBD1	TRBV5-4	TRBJ1-3	CASSVQGVLSGNTIYF	TGTGCCAGCAGCGTACAGGGGGTTCTCTCTGGAAACACCATATATTTT
-	TRBD1	TRBV7-6	TRBJ1-6	CASSRQGYSPLHF	TGTGCCAGCAGCCGACAGGGATATTCACCCCTCCACTTT
-	-	TRBV4-1	TRBJ1-3	CASSQEGGDGRSGNTIYF	TGCGCCAGCAGCCAAGAGGGGGGGGACGGACGCTCTGGAAACACCATATATTTT
few	TRBD1	TRBV5-4	TRBJ1-1	CASSGTGEVYTEAFF	TGTGCCAGCAGCGGGACAGGGGAAGTTTACACTGAAGCTTTCTTT
-	-	TRBV5-1	TRBJ2-5	CASSSRQGLQETQYF	TGCGCCAGCAGCTCACGACAGGGACTCCAAGAGACCCAGTACTTC
-	TRBD1	TRBV5-1	TRBJ2-2	CASRGDSYTGELFF	TGCGCCAGCAGAGGGGACAGCTACACCGGGGAGCTGTTTTTT
-	TRBD1	TRBV10-3	TRBJ1-5	CAIARTGKDQPQHF	TGTGCCATCGCCAGGACAGGGAAAGATCAGCCCCAGCATTTT
-	TRBD1	TRBV7-9	TRBJ1-3	CASSPRGTVVNTIYF	TGTGCCAGCAGCCCCAGGGGGACAGTCGTTAACACCATATATTTT
few	-	TRBV9	TRBJ2-1	CASSVGSSYNEQFF	TGTGCCAGCAGTGTGGGGAGCTCCTACAATGAGCAGTTCTTC
-	-	TRBV19	TRBJ2-7	CASASGAWPTYEQYF	TGTGCCAGTGCCTCAGGGGCTTGGCCTACCTACGAGCAGTACTTC
-	-	TRBV27	TRBJ2-7	CASSPSEGRQSSYEQYF	TGTGCCAGCAGTCCCTCTGAGGGGAGGCAAAGCTCCTACGAGCAGTACTTC